The source of this TCR beta chain is a study of PD-L1 blockade in urothelial cancer (dated by TCRdb to about 2017). As for the study more broadly: About 85% of the roughly 29 patients were identified as males with urothelial cancer of bladder origin, and a prior smoking history was reported by 18 of 29 patients. Patients had an ECOG performance status of 0 or 1 and had received between 0 and 3 prior chemotherapy regimens. Blood samples were analyzed at 3 weeks after treatment start (second dose) and at 6 weeks after treatment start. Blood samples gave a median of 141,255 T cells and some 83,000 unique TCRs, with a median clonality of about 0.078. An exploratory multi-omic analysis was conducted of the somatic, immune and clinical correlates of response to PD-L1 blockade with atezolizumab in urothelial cancer. Pretreatment tumor samples, along with matched peripheral blood collected serially before and after atezolizumab treatment, underwent TCR sequencing. Durable clinical benefit was defined as progression-free survival longer than 6 months, and TCR features were also tested against progression-free and overall survival. In the same patients who had TCR sequencing, pretreatment tumors also underwent whole exome sequencing and RNA sequencing. Under 10 patients achieved durable clinical benefit and 15 to 20 did not. Approximately 30 patients had pretreatment blood TCR-seq, some 25 had at least one posttreatment blood collection, and some 25 had tumor TCR-seq. The full study reports these points: Patients with durable benefit showed greater expansion of tumor-associated TCR clones in peripheral blood 3 weeks after starting treatment (n of about 20, p = 0.022). Because the sample size was small (n ≈ 27) and many exploratory analyses were performed, the results are intended to be hypothesis-generating. Improved progression-free and overall survival was associated with having pretreatment peripheral blood TCR clonality below the median.

Comments on this clone: What this receptor recognizes is not known. The record has no base qualities; no much larger clone is one base away.

The sample's time point label, decoded: pretreatment peripheral blood. The Qiagen DNeasy Blood extraction kit was used to purify genomic DNA from total PBMCs and from tumor samples. Collected pretreatment and during treatment, PBMCs were isolated and stored as previously described. Each PCR received spiked-in synthetic TCR analog templates so that absolute template abundance could be estimated from read counts. The immunoSEQ assay was used to amplify TCRbeta CDR3 regions from genomic DNA with bias-controlled V and J gene primers. Rearranged TCRbeta segments were sequenced at approximately 20X coverage. The original pipeline was this. Sequencing errors were corrected by clustering, and CDR3s were annotated against IMGT so that V, D and J genes could be assigned. Only productive TCRbeta rearrangements were used in downstream analyses, excluding out-of-frame or stop-codon sequences. To compute clonality, Shannon entropy was normalized by the log of the number of unique productive sequences and then subtracted from one. Fisher's exact test with Benjamini-Hochberg correction, using a cutoff of adjusted p below 0.01, was how clones that differed between time points or between blood and tumor were identified. Not all clones reach the TCRdb copy of this immuneACCESS table, which keeps in-frame sequences only. Checked studies attribute under half of the gap to unresolved V genes and leave the rest unexplained. That table gives V, J and clone size, and the DNA gave D and trimming. The sample records fewer than 45,000 clones, nearly 90% of which are singletons. Roughly 25% of the sample lies in the top ten.

The CDR3 measures 13 amino acids from cysteine to phenylalanine. Only the CDR3 DNA stays, 39 bases, in frame from base 1. Trimming leaves V shorter by 4 bases and J shorter by 6 bases, with the junction holding 6 bases beyond the gene matches. Sequences SQVTM (CDR1) and ANQGSEA (CDR2) are obtained from the germline V gene. The sequence links TRBV29-1 to TRBJ2-1, with TRBD2 matching 7 junction bases. The material was PBMCs, obtained around atezolizumab (anti-PD-L1) treatment. The receptor was derived from a donor at least 40 years old with urothelial cancer. This receptor carries the CDR3 CSVGGTTTNEQFF. Here is the DNA: TGCAGCGTTGGTGGGACTACGACCAATGAGCAGTTCTTC.